This TCR beta chain was sequenced during a study of blood T cell repertoires in COVID-19. As for the study in general: The samples span acute and convalescent COVID-19 from the United States, Italy and Spain. Nucleic acid was either cDNA or gDNA, and it came from T cells, B-cell-depleted T cells, or PBMCs.

This clone was observed a single time. This CDR3 is 14 amino acids long. Germline V lookup: CDR1 SGHAT, CDR2 FQNNGV. V lost 5 bases, J lost 4 bases, and 6 bases stayed unmatched. Per the original methods: Counts of nucleated cells, estimated from reference gene primer amplification, were obtained. TCRdb's table, derived via immunoSEQ multiplex PCR, lists solely in-frame clones and lacks some. That table gives V, J and clone size, and the DNA gave D and trimming. The sample has tens of thousands of clones, less than 90% seen once. The clonotype comes from a man aged 70 or older with acute or convalescent COVID-19. Sequencing used peripheral blood. J is TRBJ2-3 and V is TRBV11-2; 7 nucleotides match TRBD2. The CDR3 sequence: CASSGRERADTQYF. CDR3 coding DNA: TGTGCCAGCAGCGGGCGGGAGCGTGCAGATACGCAGTATTTT.